The 8 T cell receptor beta chains presented below share a single source sample, sequenced in a study of blood T cell repertoires in COVID-19. Repertoires were generated with immunoSEQ multiplex PCR, while TCRdb's copy carries only in-frame clones and drops some. The sample records 150,000 to 200,000 clones, approximately 82% being singletons. Sequenced: peripheral blood. The receptors stem from a woman older than 75 with acute or convalescent COVID-19.

This clone was seen a few times. The V gene is TRBV5-1, the J gene TRBJ2-1, with D possibly matching TRBD2 (5 bases). V was shortened by 2 bases and J by 2 bases, with 11 bases between the two germline ends. The germline V gene encodes CDR1 SGHRS and CDR2 YFSETQ. The CDR3 is made up of 15 amino acids. The CDR3 bases are TGCGCCAGCAGCTTTACCGCGGGCCCCTACAATGAGCAGTTCTTC. Its translation: CASSFTAGPYNEQFF.

This chain links TRBV2 with TRBJ1-5; weak D call: TRBD1 (6 bases). The ends were cut back, 7 bases at V and 3 bases at J, with 13 bases in the middle. The CDR3 has 14 residues. Looked up from germline, CDR1 is SNHLY and CDR2 is FYNNEI. The DNA for the CDR3 is TGTGCCAGCATGGCAGGGGCGAACAATCAGCCCCAGCATTTT. It specifies CASMAGANNQPQHF.

The chain recombines TRBV24-1 with TRBJ2-1; tentative D call: TRBD2 (5 bases). This CDR3 has 16 residues. Trimming left V 3 bases short and J 7 bases short, with 18 bases between. Per germline, CDR1 KGHDR and CDR2 SFDVKD. The CDR3 sequence: CATSDPGRAPANEQFF. DNA of the CDR3: TGTGCCACCAGTGATCCGGGAAGGGCCCCCGCAAATGAGCAGTTCTTC.

V usage is TRBV5-1 and J usage is TRBJ2-2; possible D gene TRBD1, 6 bases. The CDR3 extends over 15 amino acids. Trimming shortened V by 1 base and J by 6 bases, and 13 bases separated the two germline ends. From germline, CDR1 is SGHRS and CDR2 YFSETQ. As DNA, the CDR3 is TGCGCCAGCAGCTTGTATTCAGGGGTCGCCGGGGAGCTGTTTTTT. This translates into CASSLYSGVAGELFF.

This clone showed up just once. This rearrangement joins TRBV5-1 to TRBJ2-1; 10 bases match TRBD2. The V and J ends lost 4 bases and 6 bases, in that order; junction bases with no gene match: 7. Germline loops: CDR1 SGHRS, CDR2 YFSETQ. There are 15 residues in the CDR3. The CDR3 DNA reads as TGCGCCAGCAGCCTCGGACTAGCGGAGGGCAATGAGCAGTTCTTC. It codes for CASSLGLAEGNEQFF.

The chain joins TRBV27 to TRBJ2-1; 9 nucleotides align to TRBD2. This CDR3 is 17 amino acids long. CDR1 and CDR2 (germline): MNHEY, SMNVEV (reference sequence). The trim removed 5 bases at V and 0 bases at J, leaving 8 bases unmatched. The CDR3 DNA reads as TGTGCCAGCAGTCCACGGACTAGCGTGAACTCCTACAATGAGCAGTTCTTC. Its translation: CASSPRTSVNSYNEQFF.

The table lists this clone with a count of one. At one of its ends the junction is not consistent with the germline gene, which may arise from a read error. For the CDR3, the DNA is TGTGCTAGCAGCGAGGGAGGGCAAATCTACACCTTC. As protein: CASSEGGQIYTF. V usage is TRBV5-4 and J usage is TRBJ1-2; the D is unclear. Germline V gives CDR1 SGHNT, CDR2 YYREEE (reference sequence). There are 12 residues in the CDR3.

The V call is TRBV7-2, the J call TRBJ1-5, with 7 bases that match TRBD1. CDR1 is SGHTA and CDR2 is FQGNSA in the germline V gene. Trimming cost V 8 bases and J 0 bases; bases outside gene matches: 10. The CDR3 contains 16 residues. The CDR3 coding sequence is TGTGCCAGCGACAAACAGGGGACGTATAGCAATCAGCCCCAGCATTTT. As protein: CASDKQGTYSNQPQHF.